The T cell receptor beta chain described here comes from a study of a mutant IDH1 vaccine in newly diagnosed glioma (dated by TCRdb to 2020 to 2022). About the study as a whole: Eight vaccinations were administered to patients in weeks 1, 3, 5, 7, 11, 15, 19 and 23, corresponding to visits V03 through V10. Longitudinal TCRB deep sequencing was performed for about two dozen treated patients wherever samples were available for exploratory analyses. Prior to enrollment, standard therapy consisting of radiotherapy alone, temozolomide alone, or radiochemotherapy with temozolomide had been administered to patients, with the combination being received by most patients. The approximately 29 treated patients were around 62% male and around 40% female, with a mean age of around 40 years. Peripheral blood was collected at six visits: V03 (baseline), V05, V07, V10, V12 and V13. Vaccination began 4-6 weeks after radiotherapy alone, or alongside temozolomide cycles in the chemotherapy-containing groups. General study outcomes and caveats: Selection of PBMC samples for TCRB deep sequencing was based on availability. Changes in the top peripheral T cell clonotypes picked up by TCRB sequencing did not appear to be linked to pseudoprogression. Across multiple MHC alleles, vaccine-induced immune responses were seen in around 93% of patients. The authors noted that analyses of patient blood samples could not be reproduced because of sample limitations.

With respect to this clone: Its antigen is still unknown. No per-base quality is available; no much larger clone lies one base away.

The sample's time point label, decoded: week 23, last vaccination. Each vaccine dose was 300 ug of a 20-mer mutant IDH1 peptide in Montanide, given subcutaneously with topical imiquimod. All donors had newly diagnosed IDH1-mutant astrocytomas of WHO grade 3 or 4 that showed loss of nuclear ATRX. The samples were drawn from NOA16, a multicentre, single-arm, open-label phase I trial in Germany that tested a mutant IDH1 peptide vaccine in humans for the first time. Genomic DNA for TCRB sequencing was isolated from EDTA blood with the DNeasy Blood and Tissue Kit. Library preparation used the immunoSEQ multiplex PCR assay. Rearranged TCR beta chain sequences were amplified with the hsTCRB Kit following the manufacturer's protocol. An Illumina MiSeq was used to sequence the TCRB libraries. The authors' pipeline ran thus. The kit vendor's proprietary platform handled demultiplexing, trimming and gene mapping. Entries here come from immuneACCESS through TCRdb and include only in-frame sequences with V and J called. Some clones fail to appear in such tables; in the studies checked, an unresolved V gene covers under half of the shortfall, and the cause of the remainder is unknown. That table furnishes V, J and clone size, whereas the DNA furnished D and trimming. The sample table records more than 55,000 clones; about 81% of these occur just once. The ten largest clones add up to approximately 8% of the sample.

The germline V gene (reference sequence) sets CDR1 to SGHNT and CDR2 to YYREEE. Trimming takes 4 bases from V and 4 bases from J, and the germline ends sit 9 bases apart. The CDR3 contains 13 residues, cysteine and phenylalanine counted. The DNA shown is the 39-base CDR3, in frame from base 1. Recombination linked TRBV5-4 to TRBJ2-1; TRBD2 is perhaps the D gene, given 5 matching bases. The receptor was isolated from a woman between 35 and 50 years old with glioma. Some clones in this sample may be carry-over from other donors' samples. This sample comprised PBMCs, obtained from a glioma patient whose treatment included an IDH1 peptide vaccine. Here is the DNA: TGTGCCAGCAGCCCCGGGGAATACAATGAGCAGTTCTTC. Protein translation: CASSPGEYNEQFF.